Listed here are 30 T cell receptor beta chains from one sample, sequenced in a study of early T cells in non-severe SARS-CoV-2 infection. TCRdb processed the 5' RACE reads anew with MiXCR; each CDR3 protein has one entry. The repertoire holds 55,000 to 75,000 distinct CDR3 sequences, with 9.5% to 15% as singletons. Sample: whole blood. The receptors were gathered from an adult who was a healthcare worker with PCR-confirmed SARS-CoV-2 infection or an uninfected control (not recorded which).

The sample holds many counts of this clonotype. The J gene is TRBJ2-6, the V gene TRBV15, with D perhaps TRBD1 (6 bases). Trimming pared 5 bases from V and 0 bases from J, leaving 11 bases between. CDR1 is LNHNV, CDR2 YYDKDF, per germline (reference sequence). The CDR3 covers 16 residues. The DNA of the CDR3 is TGTGCCACCAGCGAAGGGACAACCTCTGGGGCCAACGTCCTGACTTTC. Translated: CATSEGTTSGANVLTF.

This clonotype showed up many times. CDR3 nucleotide sequence: TGTGCCAGCTTCGGGGCCGCGGGCAGGGGACTTGCTGGGGCCAACGTCCTGACTTTC. Translated, it gives CASFGAAGRGLAGANVLTF. This sequence joins TRBV6-1 and TRBJ2-6; perhaps D is TRBD1 or TRBD2 (6 bases each). Germline values: CDR1 MNHNS, CDR2 SASEGT. The CDR3 has 19 residues. V was pared by 8 bases and J by 2 bases, with 25 bases between.

The chain joins TRBV7-2 to TRBJ1-2, with a possible D match to TRBD1 (6 bases). The ends were cut back, 2 bases at V and 7 bases at J, with 8 bases in the middle. This CDR3 has 12 amino acids. Germline V gene lookup returns CDR1 SGHTA and CDR2 FQGNSA. The CDR3 bases are TGTGCCAGCAGCTTAAACAGGGCTGGCTACACCTTC. Translating it yields CASSLNRAGYTF.

Many counts were recorded for this clonotype. The genes are TRBV7-8 and TRBJ1-1; D is uncertain. This CDR3 is 14 amino acids long. Trimming left V 5 bases short and J 0 bases short, with 10 bases between. CDR1 SGHVS and CDR2 FQNEAQ come from the germline V gene. The CDR3 protein is CASSLSAMNTEAFF. CDR3 sequence (DNA): TGTGCCAGCAGCCTCAGCGCCATGAACACTGAAGCTTTCTTT.

This clonotype showed up many times. The chain combines TRBV7-2 with TRBJ2-3, with no clear D. From germline, CDR1 is SGHTA and CDR2 FQGNSA. The CDR3 spans 15 residues. Trimming removed 3 bases at V and 2 bases at J, with 12 bases between. CDR3 sequence reads: CASSLGLAYTDTQYF. The CDR3 region has the DNA TGTGCCAGCAGCTTGGGCCTGGCGTACACAGATACGCAGTATTTT.

In this sample, this clonotype turned up a few times. CDR3 amino acids: CASARGPTSEAFF. The CDR3 nucleotides are TGTGCCAGTGCTCGGGGGCCAACCTCTGAAGCTTTCTTT. V and J are TRBV6-5 and TRBJ1-1, with D perhaps matching TRBD1 (6 bases). This CDR3 has 13 residues. Per the germline V gene, CDR1 is MNHEY and CDR2 is SVGAGI. The V end was cut by 9 bases, the J end by 6 bases, with 17 bases between.

The chain carries TRBV6-2 or TRBV6-3 and TRBJ2-7; D uncertain. Germline V gives CDR1 MNHEY, CDR2 SVGEGT. The V end was cut by 5 bases, the J end by 2 bases, with 13 bases between. The CDR3 is 14 amino acids. The CDR3 DNA reads TGTGCCAGCAGTATAGGACGGAACACCTACGAGCAGTACTTC. Protein sequence: CASSIGRNTYEQYF.

Ten or more counts support this clonotype. DNA of the CDR3: TGTGCCAGCAGCCCAGGAAGGGGGCCCTCTGGAAACACCATATATTTT. It specifies CASSPGRGPSGNTIYF. The genes are TRBV9 and TRBJ1-3, with 7 bases identical to TRBD1. Germline trimming cut 4 bases from V and 0 bases from J; bases unmatched to any gene: 7. Germline values: CDR1 SGDLS, CDR2 YYNGEE. This CDR3 is built from 16 residues.

This clonotype was seen at least ten times. This chain uses TRBV19 with TRBJ1-2, with TRBD1 identical over 8 bases. Trimming took 6 bases from V and 6 from J; bases not matched to a gene: 9. CDR3 length: 14 residues. Per germline, CDR1 LNHDA and CDR2 SQIVND (reference sequence). The DNA of the CDR3 is TGTGCCAGTAGCGCCGGACAGGGTAGTAATGGCTACACCTTC. This encodes CASSAGQGSNGYTF.

The chain combines TRBV29-1 with TRBJ2-3; D uncertain. The CDR3 length is 10 residues. Germline CDR1 and CDR2: SQVTM and ANQGSEA. V was cut by 1 base and J by 6 bases, with 2 bases left in between. The CDR3 bases are TGCAGCGTTGAAGCCGATACGCAGTATTTT. It translates to CSVEADTQYF.

This clonotype was seen at least ten times. V gene TRBV12-3 or TRBV12-4 combines with J gene TRBJ1-3; 7 nucleotides line up with TRBD1. The CDR3 loop spans 15 amino acids. V lost 5 bases to trimming and J lost 0 bases; unmatched junction nucleotides: 4. The CDR3 sequence: CASSQQGTSGNTIYF. In DNA, the CDR3 is TGTGCCAGCAGTCAACAGGGGACCTCTGGAAACACCATATATTTT.

This clonotype was recorded many times. The gene calls are TRBV5-6 and TRBJ1-1; a weak D match, TRBD1 (6 bases). The length of the CDR3 is 17 residues. V shed 0 bases and J shed 0 bases, with 15 bases lying between them. Germline V gene lookup returns CDR1 SGHDT and CDR2 YYEEEE. The CDR3 sequence: CASSLDLRRTVNTEAFF. The CDR3 DNA is TGTGCCAGCAGCTTGGATCTCAGGCGGACAGTGAACACTGAAGCTTTCTTT.

This clonotype was found many times. This chain links TRBV7-7 with TRBJ2-2; D uncertain. The V gene lost 4 bases and the J gene lost 5 bases, with 8 bases spanning the gap. The length of the CDR3 is 13 residues. Germline values: CDR1 SSHAT, CDR2 FNYEAQ (reference sequence). The CDR3 nucleotides are TGTGCCAGCAGCTCGGACCGAACCGGGGAGCTGTTTTTT. This translates into CASSSDRTGELFF.

This clonotype was found many times. The genes are TRBV3-1 and TRBJ1-1; D remains ambiguous. CDR3 size: 15 residues. Trimming took off 0 bases at V and 0 bases at J, with 8 bases between the two ends. The germline CDR1 and CDR2 sequences are LGHDT and YNNKEL (reference sequence). CDR3 sequence: CASSQDEGLNTEAFF. The CDR3 DNA is TGTGCCAGCAGCCAAGACGAGGGATTGAACACTGAAGCTTTCTTT.

This clonotype came up many times. The rearrangement uses TRBV19 and TRBJ2-2, with a possible D match to TRBD2 (6 bases). CDR1 LNHDA and CDR2 SQIVND come from the germline V gene (reference sequence). V was shortened by 1 base and J by 5 bases, with 14 bases between the two germline ends. CDR3 length equals 16 residues. This chain's CDR3 is CASSIARGAGTGELFF. The CDR3 region has the DNA TGTGCCAGTAGTATAGCCCGGGGCGCGGGAACCGGGGAGCTGTTTTTT.

This clonotype appeared many times. The chain recombines TRBV6-1 with TRBJ2-7; D is possibly TRBD1 (6 bases). V was trimmed by 7 bases and J by 7 bases, leaving 17 bases between them. The CDR3 is 13 amino acids. Germline lookup yields CDR1 MNHNS and CDR2 SASEGT. The CDR3 spells CASKRGSGWEQYF. The CDR3 DNA follows: TGTGCCAGCAAAAGGGGGAGCGGATGGGAGCAGTACTTC.

This clonotype occurred many times. The chain uses TRBV6-4 and TRBJ2-3; D remains unclear. Germline CDR1 MRHNA, CDR2 SNTAGT. With 2 bases removed from V and 2 bases from J, the gap between germline ends came to 11 bases. The CDR3 has 15 residues. CDR3 amino acids: CASSDGANPTDTQYF. CDR3 coding DNA: TGTGCCAGCAGTGACGGAGCGAACCCCACAGATACGCAGTATTTT.

The chain employs TRBV18 and TRBJ2-7; D unresolved. Per the germline V gene, CDR1 is KGHSH and CDR2 is LQKENI. The CDR3 length is 12 residues. V was cut by 5 bases and J by 3 bases, with 8 bases left in between. The CDR3 DNA is TGTGCCAGCTCAATTGGTGGCTACGAGCAGTACTTC. Protein sequence: CASSIGGYEQYF.

This clonotype was counted many times. The V gene is TRBV20-1, the J gene TRBJ2-7; D gene unclear. Germline V lookup: CDR1 DFQATT, CDR2 SNEGSKA (reference sequence). Deletions cut 0 bases from V and 6 bases from J, with 12 bases between. The CDR3 sequence is 13 residues long. The CDR3: CSARDEHITEQYF. CDR3 nucleotides: TGCAGTGCTAGAGATGAACACATTACCGAGCAGTACTTC.

In this sample, this clonotype turned up many times. The chain uses TRBV29-1 and TRBJ1-3, with D tentatively TRBD1 (5 bases). With 6 bases removed from V and 0 bases from J, the gap between germline ends came to 15 bases. This CDR3 is 15 amino acids long. CDR1 is SQVTM and CDR2 is ANQGSEA in the germline V gene. The CDR3 sequence: CSVSGTPNSGNTIYF. The CDR3 bases are TGCAGCGTCTCCGGGACTCCTAACTCTGGAAACACCATATATTTT. The whole variable domain, filled in from reference TRBV29-1 and TRBJ1-3, reads SAVISQKPSRDICQRGTSLTIQCQVDSQVTMMFWYRQQPGQSLTLIATANQGSEATYESGFVIDKFPISRPNLTFSTLTVSNMSPEDSSIYLCSVSGTPNSGNTIYFGEGSWLTVV.

The chain carries TRBV28 and TRBJ1-1, with D possibly TRBD1 on 6 matching bases. The germline V gene has CDR1 MDHEN and CDR2 SYDVKM. V was clipped by 3 bases and J by 4 bases, with 9 bases between them. The CDR3 extends over 13 amino acids. This CDR3 is CASSLQGLTEAFF. Written as DNA, the CDR3 is TGTGCCAGCAGTTTGCAGGGGCTCACTGAAGCTTTCTTT.

This clonotype was counted many times. The chain is built from TRBV7-6 and TRBJ2-2, with D tentatively TRBD2 (6 bases). The CDR3 has 15 amino acids. CDR1 is SGHVS, CDR2 FNYEAQ, per germline. V gave up 2 bases and J gave up 7 bases, with 14 bases separating them. The CDR3 DNA is TGTGCCAGCAGCTTACCCGCGGGGAAGGGCGGGGAGCTGTTTTTT. Translating gives CASSLPAGKGGELFF.

This clonotype occurred many times. The chain employs TRBV11-2 and TRBJ1-2; the match to TRBD1 covers 9 bases. The CDR3 length is 17 residues. Losses at the gene ends were 2 bases for V and 3 bases for J; bases not matched to a gene: 10. Germline loops: CDR1 SGHAT, CDR2 FQNNGV. The DNA of the CDR3 is TGTGCCAGCAGCTTAAGAACAGGGGGCGGCGGGGACTATGGCTACACCTTC. Translating gives CASSLRTGGGGDYGYTF.

This clonotype was detected many times. V and J are TRBV7-6 and TRBJ2-7; maybe TRBD2 (6 bases). The CDR3 spans 15 residues. Germline CDR1 SGHVS, CDR2 FNYEAQ. V lost 5 bases and J lost 5, with 19 bases in between. Here the CDR3 reads CASSPAGSRDHEQYF. Here the CDR3 DNA reads TGTGCCAGCAGCCCAGCCGGGAGCAGGGATCACGAGCAGTACTTC.

This clonotype was seen at least ten times. This rearrangement joins TRBV29-1 to TRBJ2-1; D remains ambiguous. The V and J ends lost 8 bases and 2 bases respectively, with 16 bases between them. This CDR3 spans 14 amino acids. The germline CDR1 and CDR2 sequences are SQVTM and ANQGSEA. This CDR3 is CSPLLVRTYNEQFF. The CDR3 nucleotides read TGCAGCCCCCTTTTGGTAAGGACCTACAATGAGCAGTTCTTC.

This clonotype has a count of ten or more. A junction end diverges from the germline sequence, so it may reflect a read error. The CDR3 is CASSYSSVYEQYF. The DNA of the CDR3 is TGTGCCAGCAGTTACTCGAGTGTCTACGAACAGTACTTC. V is TRBV6-6 and J is TRBJ2-7; D gene unclear. The CDR3 runs 13 residues. Germline CDR1 is MNHNY and CDR2 is SVGAGI (reference sequence).

The chain combines TRBV12-3 or TRBV12-4 with TRBJ2-2, with D possibly TRBD2 on 6 matching bases. The CDR3 length is 14 residues. V shed 10 bases and J shed 7 bases, with 19 bases lying between them. In nucleotides, the CDR3 is TGTGCCACCCGAACTCTAGCGTTTAGCGGGGAGCTGTTTTTT. Protein sequence: CATRTLAFSGELFF.

This clonotype has ten or more counts. The chain joins TRBV12-3 or TRBV12-4 to TRBJ1-1; D not certain. V was clipped by 3 bases and J by 4 bases, with 6 bases between them. CDR3 length equals 12 residues. In DNA form, the CDR3 reads TGTGCCAGCAGTTTTAGTCGCACTGAAGCTTTCTTT. Its protein is CASSFSRTEAFF.

This clonotype occurred many times. The chain employs TRBV29-1 and TRBJ2-3; the D gene is possibly TRBD2 (6 bases). This CDR3 region has 12 residues. The germline CDR1 and CDR2 sequences are SQVTM and ANQGSEA. The chain's CDR3 is CTHGTPTDTQYF. For the CDR3, the DNA is TGCACCCACGGGACTCCCACAGATACGCAGTATTTT.

This clonotype was recorded at least ten times. V usage is TRBV4-2 and J usage is TRBJ2-3; 13 nucleotides agree with TRBD2. V gave up 1 base and J gave up 6 bases; unmatched junction bases: 4. Germline V gene data show CDR1 as LGHNA and CDR2 as YNFKEQ. There are 16 residues in the CDR3. CDR3 region: CASSQVTSGGADTQYF. CDR3 in DNA: TGTGCCAGCAGCCAAGTAACTAGCGGGGGGGCTGATACGCAGTATTTT.